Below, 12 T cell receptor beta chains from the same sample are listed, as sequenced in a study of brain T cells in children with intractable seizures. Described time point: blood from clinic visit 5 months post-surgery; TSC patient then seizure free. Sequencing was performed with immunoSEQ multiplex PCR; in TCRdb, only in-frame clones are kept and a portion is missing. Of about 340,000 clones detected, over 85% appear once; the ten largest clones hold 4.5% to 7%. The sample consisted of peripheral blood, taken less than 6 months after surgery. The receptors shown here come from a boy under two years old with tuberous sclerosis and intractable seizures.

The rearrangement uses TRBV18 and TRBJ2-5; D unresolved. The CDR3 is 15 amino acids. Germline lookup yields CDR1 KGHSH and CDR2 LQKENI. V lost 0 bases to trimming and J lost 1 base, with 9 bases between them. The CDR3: CASSPPALLQETQYF. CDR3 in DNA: TGTGCCAGCTCACCACCAGCGCTCCTCCAAGAGACCCAGTACTTC.

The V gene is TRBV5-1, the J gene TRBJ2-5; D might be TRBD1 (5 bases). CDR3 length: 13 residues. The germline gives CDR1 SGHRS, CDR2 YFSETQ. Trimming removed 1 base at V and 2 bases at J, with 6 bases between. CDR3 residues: CASSLKGQETQYF. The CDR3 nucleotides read TGCGCCAGCAGCTTGAAGGGGCAAGAGACCCAGTACTTC.

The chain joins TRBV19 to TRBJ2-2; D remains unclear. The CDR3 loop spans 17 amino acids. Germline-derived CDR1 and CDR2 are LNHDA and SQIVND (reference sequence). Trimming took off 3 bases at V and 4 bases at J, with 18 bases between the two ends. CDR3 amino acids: CASSISSAGFFTGELFF. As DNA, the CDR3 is TGTGCCAGTAGTATCTCTTCGGCAGGTTTTTTCACCGGGGAGCTGTTTTTT.

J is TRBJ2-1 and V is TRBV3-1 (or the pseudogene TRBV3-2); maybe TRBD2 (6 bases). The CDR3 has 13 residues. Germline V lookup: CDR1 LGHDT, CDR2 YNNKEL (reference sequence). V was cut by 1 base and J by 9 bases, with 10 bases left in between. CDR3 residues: CASSQGGVGEQFF. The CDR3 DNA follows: TGTGCCAGCAGCCAAGGCGGGGTGGGTGAGCAGTTCTTC.

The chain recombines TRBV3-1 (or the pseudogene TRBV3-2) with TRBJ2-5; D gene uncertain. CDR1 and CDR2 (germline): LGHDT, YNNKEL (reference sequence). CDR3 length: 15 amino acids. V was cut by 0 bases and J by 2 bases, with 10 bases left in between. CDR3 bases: TGTGCCAGCAGCCAAGATTGGGTAGTTCAAGAGACCCAGTACTTC. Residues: CASSQDWVVQETQYF.

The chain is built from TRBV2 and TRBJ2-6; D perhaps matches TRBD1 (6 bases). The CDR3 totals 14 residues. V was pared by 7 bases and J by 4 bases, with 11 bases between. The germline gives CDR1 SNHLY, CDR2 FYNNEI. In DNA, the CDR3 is TGTGCCAGCAATTTTGGGACAGGGGCCAACGTCCTGACTTTC. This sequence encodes CASNFGTGANVLTF.

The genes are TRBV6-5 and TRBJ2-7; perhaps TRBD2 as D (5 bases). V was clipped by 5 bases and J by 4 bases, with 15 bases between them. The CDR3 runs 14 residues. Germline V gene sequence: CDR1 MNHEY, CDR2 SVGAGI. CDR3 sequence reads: CASSPQKDSYEQYF. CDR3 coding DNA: TGTGCCAGCAGTCCCCAAAAGGACTCATACGAGCAGTACTTC.

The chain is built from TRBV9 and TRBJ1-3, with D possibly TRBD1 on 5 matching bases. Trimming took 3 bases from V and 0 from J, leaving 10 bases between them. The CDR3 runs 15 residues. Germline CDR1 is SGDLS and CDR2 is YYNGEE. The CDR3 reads CASSADSVSGNTIYF. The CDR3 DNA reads TGTGCCAGCAGCGCAGACAGCGTCTCTGGAAACACCATATATTTT.

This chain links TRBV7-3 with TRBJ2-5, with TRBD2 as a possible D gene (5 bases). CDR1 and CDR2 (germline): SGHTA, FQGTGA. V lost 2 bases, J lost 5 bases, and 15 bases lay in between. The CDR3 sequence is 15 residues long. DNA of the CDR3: TGTGCCAGCAGCTTATCCCCCGGGGATTATGAGACCCAGTACTTC. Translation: CASSLSPGDYETQYF.

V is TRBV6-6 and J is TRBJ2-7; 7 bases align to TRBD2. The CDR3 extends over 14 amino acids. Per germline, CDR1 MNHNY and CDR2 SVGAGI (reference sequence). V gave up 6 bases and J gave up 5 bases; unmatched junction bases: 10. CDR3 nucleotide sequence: TGTGCCAGCAGCCGATACGGACTAGGCGACGAGCAGTACTTC. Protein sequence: CASSRYGLGDEQYF.

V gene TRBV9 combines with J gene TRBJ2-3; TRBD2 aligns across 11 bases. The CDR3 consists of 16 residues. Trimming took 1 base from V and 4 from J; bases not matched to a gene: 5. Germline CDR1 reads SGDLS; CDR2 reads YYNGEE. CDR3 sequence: CASSVWNSGRADTQYF. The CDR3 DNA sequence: TGTGCCAGCAGCGTATGGAATAGCGGGAGGGCAGATACGCAGTATTTT.

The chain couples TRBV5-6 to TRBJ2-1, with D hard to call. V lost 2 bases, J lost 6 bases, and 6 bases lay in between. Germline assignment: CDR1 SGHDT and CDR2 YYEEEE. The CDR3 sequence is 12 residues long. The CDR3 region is CASSFTSNEQFF. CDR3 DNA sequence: TGTGCCAGCAGCTTTACAAGCAATGAGCAGTTCTTC.